Listed below are T cell receptor beta chains from one sample, sequenced in a study of blood T cell repertoires in COVID-19. Here immunoSEQ multiplex PCR was the method, and the copy in TCRdb shows in-frame clones only, minus some. Here the sample spans around 100,000 clones, 75% to 90% being singletons. What was sequenced was peripheral blood. Receptor source: an elderly woman with acute or convalescent COVID-19. The CDR3 runs from the conserved cysteine through the conserved F or W. D genes are given only for firm matches. Clone size is given for some rows only: seen once, a few or many times, or a class if the clone is expanded.

CDR3 | DNA | V | D | J | size
CASSGRRDRGPVGNEQFF | TGTGCCAGCAGCGGACGCCGGGACAGGGGGCCGGTAGGCAATGAGCAGTTCTTC | TRBV7-9 | TRBD1 | TRBJ2-1 | .
CASSVGTGGFEKLFF | TGTGCCAGCAGCGTGGGGACAGGGGGCTTTGAAAAACTGTTTTTT | TRBV9 | TRBD1 | TRBJ1-4 | .
CASSSERGRGVYEQYF | TGTGCCAGCAGCTCAGAGCGAGGCAGGGGGGTGTACGAGCAGTACTTC | TRBV7-9 | . | TRBJ2-7 | .
CASSHPGQGFRYNEQFF | TGTGCCAGCTCGCATCCGGGACAGGGGTTTAGGTACAATGAGCAGTTCTTC | TRBV18 | TRBD1 | TRBJ2-1 | .
CASSLISGTDTQYF | TGTGCCAGCAGCTTAATTAGTGGCACAGATACGCAGTATTTT | TRBV7-2 | . | TRBJ2-3 | once
CASSSGLAGGPANTGELFF | TGTGCCAGCAGCTCGGGACTAGCGGGGGGGCCGGCTAACACCGGGGAGCTGTTTTTT | TRBV7-2 | TRBD2 | TRBJ2-2 | .
CASSPPLAGYDTQYF | TGTGCCAGCAGTCCTCCACTAGCGGGGTATGATACGCAGTATTTT | TRBV28 | TRBD2 | TRBJ2-3 | .
CASSPVVAALNNEQFF | TGCGCCAGCAGCCCCGTGGTAGCGGCCCTTAACAATGAGCAGTTCTTC | TRBV4-3 | . | TRBJ2-1 | .
CASSYRVSYEQYF | TGTGCCAGCAGCTACAGGGTCTCCTACGAGCAGTACTTC | TRBV4-2 | . | TRBJ2-7 | .
CASSITRRTEAFF | TGTGCCAGTAGTATTACGCGGCGCACTGAAGCTTTCTTT | TRBV19 | . | TRBJ1-1 | .
CASSPPRTGHEQYF | TGTGCCAGCAGCCCGCCCAGGACAGGGCACGAGCAGTACTTC | TRBV7-9 | TRBD1 | TRBJ2-7 | .
CASSASRDYNQPQHF | TGTGCCAGCAGTGCTTCCAGGGACTACAATCAGCCCCAGCATTTT | TRBV2 | . | TRBJ1-5 | .
CAWSVTQGNQPQHF | TGTGCCTGGAGTGTCACACAGGGCAATCAGCCCCAGCATTTT | TRBV30 | . | TRBJ1-5 | .
CASSEFPAQALEAFF | TGTGCCAGCAGTGAATTTCCGGCCCAGGCCCTTGAAGCTTTCTTT | TRBV2 | . | TRBJ1-1 | few
CASSLVSLPNTEAFF | TGTGCCAGCAGCTTAGTTAGCCTCCCGAACACTGAAGCTTTCTTT | TRBV7-9 | . | TRBJ1-1 | .
CASSVGGTRGDTQYF | TGTGCCAGCAGCGTCGGGGGGACCAGGGGAGATACGCAGTATTTT | TRBV5-4 | . | TRBJ2-3 | .
CASSLQTYSNQPQHF | TGTGCCAGCAGCTTACAGACCTATAGCAATCAGCCCCAGCATTTT | TRBV5-8 | . | TRBJ1-5 | .
CASSVRRGQGYTF | TGTGCCAGTAGTGTAAGGAGGGGGCAAGGCTACACCTTC | TRBV19 | TRBD1 | TRBJ1-2 | .
CASSFQGQVVETQYF | TGTGCCAGCAGTTTCCAGGGACAGGTGGTAGAGACCCAGTACTTC | TRBV7-9 | TRBD1 | TRBJ2-5 | .
CASSFNREGAFF | TGCGCCAGCAGTTTCAACAGGGAGGGAGCTTTCTTT | TRBV5-1 | . | TRBJ1-1 | .
CAIKRDRSSYGYTF | TGTGCCATCAAACGGGACAGATCTTCCTATGGCTACACCTTC | TRBV10-3 | TRBD1 | TRBJ1-2 | .
CASSRPGSSTDTQYF | TGTGCCAGCAGTCGCCCGGGGTCAAGCACAGATACGCAGTATTTT | TRBV28 | . | TRBJ2-3 | once
CASSAQTGVIGDTQYF | TGTGCCAGCAGCGCCCAGACAGGGGTTATTGGAGATACGCAGTATTTT | TRBV9 | TRBD1 | TRBJ2-3 | .
CAWSSTTGSQPQHF | TGTGCCTGGAGTTCCACGACAGGGAGTCAGCCCCAGCATTTT | TRBV30 | TRBD1 | TRBJ1-5 | .
CASSYAWGLSARGPGQFF | TGCGCCAGCAGTTACGCTTGGGGCCTATCGGCCAGGGGCCCAGGGCAGTTCTTC | TRBV5-1 | . | TRBJ2-1 | .
CASSSTPTDLYNSPLHF | TGTGCCAGCAGCTCGACACCAACCGATCTCTATAATTCACCCCTCCACTTT | TRBV5-5 | . | TRBJ1-6 | .
CSVELGGTGANVLTF | TGCAGCGTTGAGCTGGGGGGGACTGGGGCCAACGTCCTGACTTTC | TRBV29-1 | TRBD2 | TRBJ2-6 | .
CASSSTGRAEAFF | TGTGCCAGCAGTTCAACAGGGAGGGCTGAAGCTTTCTTT | TRBV28 | . | TRBJ1-1 | .
CASSLTGSRSEQFF | TGTGCCAGCAGTCTTACAGGGTCGCGCAGTGAGCAGTTCTTC | TRBV27 | . | TRBJ2-1 | .
CASSIIIPGELFF | TGTGCCAGTAGTATTATAATTCCCGGGGAGCTGTTTTTT | TRBV19 | . | TRBJ2-2 | .
CAWRGQGNQPQHF | TGTGCCTGGAGGGGACAGGGCAATCAGCCCCAGCATTTT | TRBV30 | TRBD1 | TRBJ1-5 | once
CASSPLWTGNTEAFF | TGTGCCAGCTCACCACTTTGGACAGGGAACACTGAAGCTTTCTTT | TRBV18 | TRBD1 | TRBJ1-1 | .
CASNQYRGSDTQYF | TGTGCCAGTAACCAATACAGGGGGAGTGATACGCAGTATTTT | TRBV19 | TRBD1 | TRBJ2-3 | .
CAITRQTGGYTF | TGTGCCATCACCAGACAGACGGGTGGCTACACCTTC | TRBV10-3 | . | TRBJ1-2 | .
CASSKGQFSTDTQYF | TGTGCCAGTAGTAAAGGACAGTTTAGCACAGATACGCAGTATTTT | TRBV19 | . | TRBJ2-3 | once
CASSLGQGITLTGELFF | TGTGCCAGCAGCTTAGGACAGGGCATTACCTTGACCGGGGAGCTGTTTTTT | TRBV7-9 | TRBD1 | TRBJ2-2 | .
CSVDSIGPGLNTQYF | TGCAGCGTTGATTCAATAGGGCCAGGGTTAAATACGCAGTATTTT | TRBV29-1 | . | TRBJ2-3 | .